These 21 T cell receptor beta chains originate from one sample sequenced in a study of T cells after yellow fever vaccination. Each CDR3 protein is one row after TCRdb ran MiXCR on the 5' RACE reads. This repertoire shows approximately 600,000 distinct CDR3 sequences, approximately 13% found once; its top ten account for 14% to 15%. The specimen comprised PBMCs, sampled on the day of the yellow fever booster vaccination. These TCRs come from a man aged 30 to 45 who received the YFV17D yellow fever vaccine.

The chain couples TRBV3-1 to TRBJ1-6; D ambiguous. CDR3 length: 13 residues. The germline CDR1 and CDR2 sequences are LGHDT and YNNKEL (reference sequence). Trimming cost V 3 bases and J 5 bases, with 5 bases left between them. CDR3 in DNA: TGTGCCAGCAGCCAGTTCGATAATTCACCCCTCCACTTT. As protein: CASSQFDNSPLHF.

This clonotype has a handful of counts. The chain combines TRBV29-1 with TRBJ2-5; 7 nucleotides match TRBD1. The CDR3 extends over 13 amino acids. Germline V CDR1 and CDR2: SQVTM, ANQGSEA. V dropped 7 bases and J dropped 2; count of bases not matched to a gene: 7. CDR3 loop: CSARDSTQETQYF. The CDR3 region has the DNA TGCAGCGCCCGGGACAGTACTCAAGAGACCCAGTACTTC.

This clonotype came up a few times. DNA for the CDR3: TGTGCCAGCAGTAAGCTTAGACATTCCGCCTATGGCTACACCTTC. Protein product: CASSKLRHSAYGYTF. The gene calls are TRBV6-1 and TRBJ1-2; D is uncertain. Per germline, CDR1 MNHNS and CDR2 SASEGT. The CDR3 has 15 amino acids. Between the trimmed V and J ends, which lost 5 bases and 4 bases, there was a span of 17 bases.

This clonotype has a handful of counts. V gene TRBV18 combines with J gene TRBJ2-5; D is possibly TRBD1 (6 bases). The CDR3 is 13 residues long. Trimming pared 4 bases from V and 3 bases from J, leaving 9 bases between. Per germline, CDR1 KGHSH and CDR2 LQKENI. The CDR3 bases are TGTGCCAGCTCACGGACAGAGGAAGAGACCCAGTACTTC. It codes for CASSRTEEETQYF. The full variable domain, completed using reference TRBV18 and TRBJ2-5, is NAGVMQNPRHLVRRRGQEARLRCSPMKGHSHVYWYRQLPEEGLKFMVYLQKENIIDESGMPKERFSAEFPKEGPSILRIQQVVRGDSAAYFCASSRTEEETQYFGPGTRLLVL.

This clonotype was detected a few times. This sequence joins TRBV25-1 and TRBJ1-1; D is uncertain. Per the germline V gene, CDR1 is MGHDK and CDR2 is SYGVNS. Deletions cut 2 bases from V and 1 base from J, with 8 bases between. The CDR3 is 14 residues long. Here the CDR3 reads CASSEIHGNTEAFF. The CDR3, as DNA: TGTGCCAGCAGTGAAATTCACGGGAACACTGAAGCTTTCTTT. Complete variable domain (other parts from reference TRBV25-1 and TRBJ1-1): EADIYQTPRYLVIGTGKKITLECSQTMGHDKMYWYQQDPGMELHLIHYSYGVNSTEKGDLSSESTVSRIRTEHFPLTLESARPSHTSQYLCASSEIHGNTEAFFGQGTRLTVV.

The chain combines TRBV10-3 with TRBJ2-7, with D tentatively TRBD2 (6 bases). V lost 9 bases to trimming and J lost 0 bases, with 9 bases between them. CDR1 and CDR2 (germline): ENHRY, SYGVKD. The CDR3 has 12 residues. CDR3 nucleotide sequence: TGTGCCATGGGCGGGACCTCCTACGAGCAGTACTTC. It is translated as CAMGGTSYEQYF.

This clonotype was counted only a few times. This chain links TRBV7-2 with TRBJ2-7; a weak D match, TRBD2 (6 bases). The CDR3 is 15 residues long. V shed 1 base and J shed 3 bases, with 13 bases lying between them. Germline lookup yields CDR1 SGHTA and CDR2 FQGNSA. The CDR3 region is CASSLGGIVGYEQYF. CDR3 DNA: TGTGCCAGCAGCTTAGGCGGGATAGTAGGCTACGAGCAGTACTTC.

There are a few counts of this clonotype. V gene TRBV7-2 combines with J gene TRBJ1-5, with D unclear. V dropped 5 bases and J dropped 9 bases, with 11 bases sitting between them. Germline V CDR1 and CDR2: SGHTA, FQGNSA. This CDR3 region has 12 residues. The DNA for the CDR3 is TGTGCCAGCAGCCAAGGTCTTGGGCCCCAGCATTTT. This sequence encodes CASSQGLGPQHF.

The J gene is TRBJ1-2, the V gene TRBV30; 8 bases fit TRBD1. The CDR3 is made up of 16 amino acids. Germline trimming cut 3 bases from V and 4 bases from J; bases unmatched to any gene: 13. The germline V gene has CDR1 GTSNPN and CDR2 SVGIG (reference sequence). The CDR3 loop reads CAWRRPVTGGFYGYTF. The CDR3 DNA follows: TGTGCCTGGAGGCGCCCCGTAACAGGGGGTTTCTATGGCTACACCTTC.

J is TRBJ1-1 and V is TRBV3-1, with a weak D call TRBD1 (5 bases). Trimming shortened V by 4 bases and J by 6 bases, and 15 bases separated the two germline ends. CDR3 length: 14 residues. Germline V lookup: CDR1 LGHDT, CDR2 YNNKEL (reference sequence). The CDR3 sequence is CASSPTSGVAEAFF. In DNA, the CDR3 is TGTGCCAGCAGCCCCACATCGGGGGTCGCTGAAGCTTTCTTT.

The gene calls are TRBV20-1 and TRBJ2-1, with TRBD2 matching over 13 bases. V lost 3 bases to trimming and J lost 7 bases; unmatched junction nucleotides: 9. CDR1 and CDR2 (germline): DFQATT, SNEGSKA (reference sequence). This CDR3 comprises 16 residues. CDR3 amino acids: CSARARTSGSMNEQFF. CDR3 coding DNA: TGCAGTGCTAGGGCTCGGACTAGCGGGAGTATGAATGAGCAGTTCTTC.

This clonotype has ten or more counts. The chain joins TRBV7-2 to TRBJ1-5; no clear D gene. CDR1 SGHTA and CDR2 FQGNSA come from the germline V gene. This CDR3 is 13 amino acids long. V lost 5 bases to trimming and J lost 0 bases, with 5 bases between them. The CDR3: CASSGYSNQPQHF. The CDR3, as DNA: TGTGCCAGCAGCGGCTATAGCAATCAGCCCCAGCATTTT.

CDR3 sequence reads: CAISDETGGDTEAFF. In DNA form, the CDR3 reads TGTGCCATCAGCGACGAAACAGGGGGTGACACTGAAGCTTTCTTT. V is TRBV10-3 and J is TRBJ1-1; 8 positions match TRBD1. Germline trimming cut 6 bases from V and 3 bases from J; bases unmatched to any gene: 9. This CDR3 has 15 residues. Germline CDR1 ENHRY, CDR2 SYGVKD.

The CDR3 DNA follows: TGTGCCAGCAGCTTATACGGGACTAGTAACACCGGGGAGCTGTTTTTT. The encoded protein is CASSLYGTSNTGELFF. The gene calls are TRBV7-2 and TRBJ2-2; TRBD2 aligns across 8 bases. Trimming at V came to 2 bases and at J to 2 bases, leaving 4 bases not matched to a gene. This CDR3 comprises 16 residues. Germline CDR1 SGHTA, CDR2 FQGNSA.

This clonotype has more than one count but fewer than ten. The J gene is TRBJ1-2, the V gene TRBV5-1, with D possibly TRBD1 on 6 matching bases. Germline loops: CDR1 SGHRS, CDR2 YFSETQ. The CDR3 is 13 amino acids. Trimming removed 1 base at V and 6 bases at J, with 10 bases between. The CDR3 nucleotides read TGCGCCAGCAGCTTGAGAAGGGGGGATGGCTACACCTTC. Its translation is CASSLRRGDGYTF.

This clonotype was recorded at least ten times. The chain carries TRBV29-1 and TRBJ2-1; D possibly corresponds to TRBD2 (5 bases). Trimming cost V 7 bases and J 9 bases, with 13 bases left between them. This CDR3 has 11 residues. Germline loops: CDR1 SQVTM, CDR2 ANQGSEA. Here the CDR3 DNA reads TGCAGCGCCAACATAGCGAGTGAGCAGTTCTTC. As protein: CSANIASEQFF.

This clonotype showed up just a few times. The chain uses TRBV7-2 and TRBJ2-7; TRBD1 matches 7 bases. CDR1 is SGHTA and CDR2 is FQGNSA in the germline V gene. The junction had 8 bases not matched to a gene; V was cut back by 3 bases and J by 3 bases. This CDR3 region has 15 residues. The CDR3 coding sequence is TGTGCCAGCAGCTTTCGGCTGGGACAGCACTACGAGCAGTACTTC. Its translation: CASSFRLGQHYEQYF.

This clonotype occurred a few times. This chain links TRBV20-1 with TRBJ2-7; D is possibly TRBD1 or TRBD2 (5 bases each). CDR3 length: 15 residues. The V end lost 3 bases, the J end lost 0 bases, and 15 bases lay between the germline ends. Germline-derived CDR1 and CDR2 are DFQATT and SNEGSKA (reference sequence). CDR3 loop: CSASGHGSVSYEQYF. CDR3 DNA sequence: TGCAGTGCTAGCGGACATGGGAGTGTCTCCTACGAGCAGTACTTC.

This clonotype appeared many times. The rearrangement joins TRBV20-1 to TRBJ2-5, with 11 positions matching TRBD2. Germline-derived CDR1 and CDR2 are DFQATT and SNEGSKA (reference sequence). The CDR3 is 15 amino acids. Losses at the gene ends were 6 bases for V and 5 bases for J; bases not matched to a gene: 11. CDR3 region: CSAKLAGGGRETQYF. For the CDR3, the DNA is TGCAGTGCCAAGCTAGCGGGAGGTGGACGGGAGACCCAGTACTTC.

This clonotype came up a few times. The rearrangement uses TRBV20-1 and TRBJ2-2; maybe TRBD2 (8 bases). V was trimmed by 6 bases and J by 6 bases, leaving 14 bases between them. The CDR3 spans 13 residues. CDR1 is DFQATT and CDR2 is SNEGSKA in the germline V gene (reference sequence). The CDR3: CSAKRGTAGELFF. The CDR3 DNA sequence: TGCAGTGCCAAGCGGGGGACAGCCGGGGAGCTGTTTTTT.

The chain links TRBV6-6 to TRBJ1-1; the D is unclear. Germline V gene data show CDR1 as MNHNY and CDR2 as SVGAGI (reference sequence). V was clipped by 2 bases and J by 10 bases, with 14 bases between them. The CDR3 contains 13 residues. The CDR3 loop is CASSYPSSIPAFF. CDR3 bases: TGTGCCAGCAGTTACCCTAGTTCTATCCCAGCTTTCTTT.